This T cell receptor beta chain was captured in a study of CD4+ T cells in melanoma. Study-level results: CD8+ T cell, macrophage and B cell function reportedly correlated with neoantigen-specific CD4+ T cells.

Using immunoSEQ multiplex PCR, the repertoire was profiled, and TCRdb retains in-frame clones only, with some absent. The data hold 20,000 to 25,000 clones, with about four fifths observed a single time. Comments on this clone: The antigen remains unidentified.

The CDR3 runs 18 residues. Trimming pared 5 bases from V and 2 bases from J, leaving 23 bases between. CDR1 is MNHEY and CDR2 is SMNVEV in the germline V gene (reference sequence). Sequences were obtained from cells from a culture (not recorded whether cultured in vitro). The clonotype was recovered from a human donor with melanoma. This rearrangement joins TRBV27 to TRBJ2-3; weak D call: TRBD1 (6 bases). DNA for the CDR3: TGTGCCAGCAGTCACCTAGGGGCTGCAGGGGTTGACACAGATACGCAGTATTTT. Residues: CASSHLGAAGVDTDTQYF.